This T cell receptor (beta chain) was recovered during a study of CXCR3-negative and CXCR3-positive naive CD8 T cells. Study-wide context: The TRB read total, some 130 million, broke down to about 1.5 +/- 0.3 million reads per library.

Study-level findings and limits: Expression of CXCR3 was partially reduced after cryopreservation, and fresh PBMCs were used in most assays. More hydrophobic TRB CDR3s were found in CXCR3-positive naive cells than in CXCR3-negative naive cells.

The authors made the TRB cDNA libraries by 5' RACE using UMI labels. Following a re-call of the 5' RACE reads, TCRdb has one entry per CDR3 protein and lacks DNA. This sample's table reports around 160,000 distinct CDR3 sequences. Cells that were CD45RO-CCR7+CD27+CD95- constituted naive CD8+ T cells. Regarding this clonotype: What it binds is not known.

Per the germline V gene, CDR1 is MNHNS and CDR2 is SASEGT. This CDR3 is built from 14 residues. This clonotype originated in a human donor in good health. Some clones in this sample may be carry-over from other donors' samples. The chain joins TRBV6-1 to TRBJ1-1; TCRdb names TRBD1, which stays unverified in the absence of DNA. The material sequenced was naive CXCR3+ CD8+ T cells from blood. Sample subset: CD45RO-CCR7+CD27+CD95- naive CD8+ T cells expressing CXCR3 (TNR3+). CDR3 amino acids: CASSRAKPNTEAFF.